The clone carrying this T cell receptor beta chain was observed a single time. Its antigen is unidentified. This sample was included in a study of regulatory T cells in long-lasting Graves disease. Study conclusions and caveats: The number of shared public clonotypes was higher in persistent patients (roughly 3,000) than new patients (roughly 970).

The ends were cut back, 4 bases at V and 5 bases at J, with 9 bases in the middle. The CDR3 runs to 12 residues. In germline, CDR1 is SEHNR, CDR2 FQNEAQ (reference sequence). CDR3 regions were amplified by Arm-PCR using iRepertoire HTBI primers to build TCR beta libraries. As processed by the authors: The identification of approximately 62 TRBV and around 15 TRBJ segments was made across samples. From the multiplex PCR reads, TCRdb called clonotypes with MiXCR, one entry per CDR3 protein. The V and J calls and clone size come from TCRdb's table, not from the authors' own analysis. The sample holds 400,000 to 500,000 distinct CDR3 sequences, about 15% seen once. Indicated time point: newly diagnosed GD, antithyroid drugs for less than 3 months. Extracted PBMC RNA gave rise to the TCR library. The same sample was also used in a study of T cells in Graves' hyperthyroidism and ophthalmopathy. That work contributes: The HTBI primer set was used in a first-round RT-PCR of the TCR CDR3.

This sequence joins TRBV7-9 and TRBJ2-7; D perhaps matches TRBD2 (5 bases). The sample here was peripheral blood mononuclear cells (PBMCs), taken at new diagnosis, from a patient treated with antithyroid drugs. This TCR came from a woman aged 35 to 49 with Graves disease. CDR3 DNA sequence: TGTGCCAGCAGCTCCAGCGGCCACGAGCAGTACTTC. Amino acid sequence: CASSSSGHEQYF.